The rows below give T cell receptor beta chains drawn from one sample of a study of blood T cell repertoires in COVID-19. Clones were sequenced by immunoSEQ multiplex PCR, and TCRdb holds only the in-frame ones, with some missing. The table shows around 280,000 clones, with approximately 86% occurring only once. Sequenced input: peripheral blood. The receptors originated from a woman between 25 and 40 years old who had recovered from COVID-19. Each CDR3 is given without its conserved first and last residue. Each record gives: J gene, V gene, CDR3 protein.

>TRBJ1-1|TRBV7-2
ASSLQGAYTEAF
>TRBJ2-2|TRBV19
ASSIVAGTGELF
>TRBJ1-1|TRBV5-1
ASSLGEPGLTSNTEAF
>TRBJ1-1|TRBV6-5
ASSTQGSGTEAF
>TRBJ2-3|TRBV27
ASSLLGRGADTQY
>TRBJ2-1|TRBV11-2
ASRLVGGPFNEQF
>TRBJ2-7|TRBV11-2
ASSLNGGAQYEQY
>TRBJ1-1|TRBV7-9
ASSLVFSNTEAF
>TRBJ2-2|TRBV6-5
ASSYRRTGTGELF
>TRBJ1-3|TRBV7-9
ASSRITGRSGNTIY
>TRBJ1-2|TRBV7-9
ASSLGTDGYT
>TRBJ1-1|TRBV5-1
ASSLGVGGLDAF
>TRBJ2-1|TRBV11-3
ASSLRSGGGNEQF
>TRBJ2-7|TRBV19
ASSILAGAPPVEQY
>TRBJ2-1|TRBV27
ASSLYLAGGRGAYNEQF
>TRBJ1-3|TRBV4-1
ASSQDRTSGNTIY
>TRBJ1-6|TRBV6-5
ASRTQGEGSPLH
>TRBJ2-7|TRBV4-1
ASSQFTGSSYEQY
>TRBJ2-1|TRBV2
ASSARLAGGVNEQF
>TRBJ1-1|TRBV5-5
ASSETGGANTEAF
>TRBJ2-1|TRBV9
ASSVANPLSYNEQF
>TRBJ2-1|TRBV4-3
ASSPQGGTSYNEQF
>TRBJ1-6|TRBV25-1
ASSESEGQGTDSPLH
>TRBJ2-7|TRBV4-2
ASSPGEAYEQY
>TRBJ2-2|TRBV3-1/TRBV3-2
ASSRRLADTGELF
>TRBJ2-3|TRBV5-4
ASSSMTGSTDTQY
>TRBJ2-5|TRBV20-1
SASPGGETQY
>TRBJ1-5|TRBV18
ASSPGGQINQPQH
>TRBJ1-6|TRBV27
ASSLGQGNSPLH
>TRBJ1-2|TRBV7-9
ASIHLATGGYT
>TRBJ1-2|TRBV19
ASSIDLGAGESYGYT
>TRBJ2-7|TRBV28
ASSWGLADSKLSYEQY
>TRBJ2-2|TRBV9
ASSVASSSTSSGELF
>TRBJ2-7|TRBV28
ASSPPGTGIHEQY
>TRBJ1-5|TRBV6-5
ASSEVPPLSQPQH
>TRBJ1-1|TRBV14
ASSQEINGEAF
>TRBJ1-4|TRBV30
AWRQGVGEKLF
>TRBJ2-7|TRBV7-9
ASSSFDRTVYEQY
>TRBJ1-2|TRBV7-8
ASSSRTGGYGYT
>TRBJ1-5|TRBV19
ASSPYGQSNQPQH
>TRBJ1-6|TRBV7-2
ASNRGGGGNSPLH
>TRBJ1-1|TRBV6-5
ASRFRGNTEAF
>TRBJ1-1|TRBV11-2
ASSPGRGTEAF
>TRBJ2-2|TRBV10-3
AIASRGGGNTGELF
>TRBJ2-3|TRBV5-1
ASSEDNTDTQY
>TRBJ1-3|TRBV6-6
ASRRGTGGYLNTIY
>TRBJ1-1|TRBV30
AFSENTEAF
>TRBJ1-2|TRBV6-1
ASSDQTGNYGYT
>TRBJ2-2|TRBV15
ATSTSSGRETGELF